This T cell receptor beta chain emerged from a study of early T cells in non-severe SARS-CoV-2 infection. This clonotype was seen a handful of times. TCRdb fed the 5' RACE reads into MiXCR, producing one record per CDR3 protein. The table lists roughly 57,000 distinct CDR3 sequences, under 15% of them singletons. Trimming took off 2 bases at V and 0 bases at J, with 8 bases between the two ends. Per the germline V gene, CDR1 is MNHEY and CDR2 is SVGAGI. The CDR3 runs 16 residues. What was sequenced was whole blood. The rearrangement joins TRBV6-5 to TRBJ2-6, with a tentative D call TRBD2 (5 bases). The TCR was taken from an adult who was a healthcare worker with PCR-confirmed SARS-CoV-2 infection or an uninfected control (not recorded which). CDR3 in amino acids: CASSYEGISGANVLTF. The CDR3 region has the DNA TGTGCCAGCAGTTACGAGGGCATCTCTGGGGCCAACGTCCTGACTTTC.